A single sample is the source of the 29 T cell receptor beta chains below, sequenced in a study of blood T cell repertoires in COVID-19. Clones were sequenced by immunoSEQ multiplex PCR, and TCRdb holds only the in-frame ones, with some missing. The sample holds tens of thousands of clones; around 80% are singletons and the top ten take 10% to 15%. Source material: peripheral blood. Source of these receptors: a woman aged 80 or over with acute or convalescent COVID-19.

The V call is TRBV7-2, the J call TRBJ1-1; 7 bases match TRBD1. The CDR3 is 13 amino acids. CDR1 and CDR2 from the germline V gene are SGHTA and FQGNSA. V was clipped by 3 bases and J by 7 bases; unmatched bases: 5. For the CDR3, the DNA is TGTGCCAGCAGCTTCCGAGGGGGCGTTGAAGCTTTCTTT. This encodes CASSFRGGVEAFF.

V gene TRBV4-1 combines with J gene TRBJ1-2; a weak D match, TRBD1 (6 bases). The V gene's germline CDR1 is MGHRA and CDR2 YSYEKL. The CDR3 is 13 residues long. Trimming pared 4 bases from V and 8 bases from J, leaving 14 bases between. DNA of the CDR3: TGCGCCAGCAGCCCAGGGGAACGTTGGGGCTACACCTTC. As protein: CASSPGERWGYTF.

CDR3 sequence reads: CASSRLGSTGELFF. CDR3 sequence (DNA): TGTGCCAGCAGCCGACTTGGTTCCACCGGGGAGCTGTTTTTT. The chain recombines TRBV11-2 with TRBJ2-2, with D unclear. This CDR3 has 14 residues. CDR1 and CDR2 from the germline V gene are SGHAT and FQNNGV. V lost 5 bases, J lost 4 bases, and 11 bases lay in between.

The V and J genes are TRBV20-1 and TRBJ2-1; no definite D call. V shed 4 bases and J shed 13 bases, with 14 bases lying between them. CDR1 DFQATT and CDR2 SNEGSKA come from the germline V gene (reference sequence). The CDR3 length is 11 residues. Here the CDR3 reads CSATKNSIQFF. DNA for the CDR3: TGCAGTGCTACCAAAAACTCCATACAGTTCTTC.

V and J are TRBV21-1 and TRBJ2-7; whether TRBD1, the table's D call, matches the DNA was not checked. TRBV21-1 is a recognized pseudogene. The CDR3 runs to 17 residues. This CDR3 is CASSKVCDRGISYEQYF. CDR3 bases: TGTGCCAGCAGCAAAGTATGCGACAGGGGGATATCCTACGAGCAGTACTTC.

V gene TRBV28 combines with J gene TRBJ2-2; 7 positions agree with TRBD1. V trimming: 6 bases; J trimming: 5 bases; junction bases outside the gene matches: 6. Germline-derived CDR1 and CDR2 are MDHEN and SYDVKM. CDR3 length: 14 residues. CDR3 region: CASRLPRGTGELFF. The DNA for the CDR3 is TGTGCCAGCAGACTACCCAGGGGGACCGGGGAGCTGTTTTTT. The full variable domain, completed using reference TRBV28 and TRBJ2-2, is DVKVTQSSRYLVKRTGEKVFLECVQDMDHENMFWYRQDPGLGLRLIYFSYDVKMKEKGDIPEGYSVSREKKERFSLILESASTNQTSMYLCASRLPRGTGELFFGEGSRLTVL.

CDR3 sequence: CASSYGGQRGEQFF. For the CDR3, the DNA is TGTGCCAGCAGTTACGGCGGGCAACGGGGTGAGCAGTTCTTC. V usage is TRBV6-5 and J usage is TRBJ2-1; tentative D call: TRBD2 (5 bases). The CDR3 is made up of 14 amino acids. The germline gives CDR1 MNHEY, CDR2 SVGAGI. The V gene lost 2 bases and the J gene lost 9 bases, with 14 bases spanning the gap.

V and J are TRBV28 and TRBJ2-5, with D possibly matching TRBD2 (6 bases). CDR3 length: 15 amino acids. From germline, CDR1 is MDHEN and CDR2 SYDVKM. V shed 1 base and J shed 1 base, with 10 bases lying between them. The CDR3 bases are TGTGCCAGCAGTTTATTAGCGGTGAGCCAAGAGACCCAGTACTTC. It encodes CASSLLAVSQETQYF.

The chain joins TRBV11-2 to TRBJ1-3, with TRBD1 as a possible D gene (6 bases). Germline lookup yields CDR1 SGHAT and CDR2 FQNNGV. The CDR3 is made up of 16 amino acids. Trimming took 1 base from V and 2 from J, leaving 12 bases between them. The CDR3 loop is CASSLAGRGTGNTIYF. The CDR3 nucleotides read TGTGCCAGCAGCTTAGCCGGCAGGGGAACTGGAAACACCATATATTTT.

The chain links TRBV7-6 to TRBJ1-1, with 9 bases aligning to TRBD1. With 5 bases clipped from V and 5 bases from J, the junction kept 15 bases outside the gene matches. The germline V gene has CDR1 SGHVS and CDR2 FNYEAQ. This CDR3 spans 17 amino acids. CDR3: CASSQGGLQGAKTEAFF. The CDR3 DNA sequence: TGTGCCAGCAGCCAAGGGGGATTACAGGGGGCAAAAACTGAAGCTTTCTTT.

This chain connects TRBV5-1 to TRBJ1-1; D is uncertain. V was cut by 6 bases and J by 8 bases, with 17 bases left in between. This CDR3 is built from 13 residues. Germline lookup yields CDR1 SGHRS and CDR2 YFSETQ. The CDR3 is CASTTREGLEAFF. Here the CDR3 DNA reads TGCGCCAGCACCACCCGGGAGGGTTTGGAAGCTTTCTTT.

This clone was detected only once. Other DNA variants within this sample encode the same CDR3. This sequence joins TRBV20-1 and TRBJ2-7, with a possible D match to TRBD2 (6 bases). Germline V lookup: CDR1 DFQATT, CDR2 SNEGSKA (reference sequence). The V and J ends lost 2 bases and 5 bases respectively, with 7 bases between them. This CDR3 is 11 amino acids long. The CDR3 region is CSARSGHEQYF. DNA for the CDR3: TGCAGTGCTAGAAGCGGGCACGAGCAGTACTTC.

The CDR3 region is CASSSRESEKLFF. CDR3 in DNA: TGTGCCAGCAGTTCGCGGGAGTCTGAAAAACTGTTTTTT. V is TRBV28 and J is TRBJ1-4; D remains unclear. The CDR3 is made up of 13 amino acids. The V end lost 4 bases, the J end lost 7 bases, and 10 bases lay between the germline ends. Looked up from germline, CDR1 is MDHEN and CDR2 is SYDVKM.

This clone came up a few times. V gene TRBV30 combines with J gene TRBJ2-2; 9 bases line up with TRBD2. The germline V gene encodes CDR1 GTSNPN and CDR2 SVGIG (reference sequence). This CDR3 comprises 18 residues. V lost 0 bases to trimming and J lost 0 bases; unmatched junction nucleotides: 8. The CDR3 here is CAWSVRTSAFPNTGELFF. The DNA of the CDR3 is TGTGCCTGGAGTGTGAGGACTAGCGCCTTTCCGAACACCGGGGAGCTGTTTTTT.

This clone was counted a single time. The CDR3 spells CASSQEGQGETQYF. The DNA for the CDR3 is TGCGCCAGCAGCCAAGAGGGCCAGGGGGAGACCCAGTACTTC. The rearrangement uses TRBV4-1 and TRBJ2-5, with D perhaps TRBD1 (6 bases). Germline V gene sequence: CDR1 MGHRA, CDR2 YSYEKL. The CDR3 totals 14 residues. Trimming stripped 0 bases from V and 5 bases from J, with 10 bases between.

The rearrangement joins TRBV12-5 to TRBJ2-1; possible D gene TRBD2, 5 bases. Deletions cut 4 bases from V and 5 bases from J, with 21 bases between. The germline V gene encodes CDR1 LGHNT and CDR2 FRNRAP. The CDR3 spans 17 residues. In DNA form, the CDR3 reads TGTGCTAGTGGTTGGGCCGGTGGTGGCGGGTTCGACAATGAGCAGTTCTTC. This codes for CASGWAGGGGFDNEQFF.

V gene TRBV2 combines with J gene TRBJ1-2, with D unclear. Germline CDR1 reads SNHLY; CDR2 reads FYNNEI. This CDR3 region has 14 residues. V was pared by 3 bases and J by 5 bases, with 13 bases between. The CDR3 DNA reads TGTGCCAGCAGTGATACAGCAGGATATTATGGCTACACCTTC. Translating gives CASSDTAGYYGYTF.

The chain is built from TRBV15 and TRBJ1-1; D is undetermined. Trimming shortened V by 4 bases and J by 3 bases, and 12 bases separated the two germline ends. The CDR3 has 14 residues. Germline loops: CDR1 LNHNV, CDR2 YYDKDF (reference sequence). CDR3 residues: CATSKALRDTEAFF. DNA of the CDR3: TGTGCCACCAGCAAGGCCCTCCGGGACACTGAAGCTTTCTTT.

V usage is TRBV6-1 and J usage is TRBJ2-3; D is uncertain. CDR1 MNHNS and CDR2 SASEGT come from the germline V gene. This CDR3 region has 14 residues. The ends were cut back, 0 bases at V and 9 bases at J, with 13 bases in the middle. CDR3 protein: CASSEAVMVTTQYF. CDR3 sequence (DNA): TGTGCCAGCAGTGAAGCGGTGATGGTTACAACGCAGTATTTT.

Here the CDR3 reads CASSPSETQYF. The DNA for the CDR3 is TGTGCCAGCAGTCCTTCAGAGACCCAGTACTTC. The rearrangement links TRBV12-3 or TRBV12-4 to TRBJ2-5; D remains unclear. The CDR3 contains 11 residues. With 5 bases removed from V and 4 bases from J, the gap between germline ends came to 5 bases.

This clone was recorded a few times. The V gene is TRBV6-5, the J gene TRBJ1-2, with D possibly matching TRBD1 (6 bases). The ends were cut back, 7 bases at V and 7 bases at J, with 16 bases in the middle. The CDR3 extends over 13 amino acids. The germline CDR1 and CDR2 sequences are MNHEY and SVGAGI. This CDR3 is CASTRDTAGGYTF. CDR3 sequence (DNA): TGTGCCAGCACTAGGGACACTGCCGGTGGCTACACCTTC.

The chain recombines TRBV6-6 with TRBJ1-1, with 7 bases matching TRBD1. Germline V lookup: CDR1 MNHNY, CDR2 SVGAGI (reference sequence). Trimming at V came to 5 bases and at J to 1 base, leaving 1 base not matched to a gene. This CDR3 is built from 13 residues. CDR3 nucleotide sequence: TGTGCCAGCAGTCGACAGGGGAACACTGAAGCTTTCTTT. Protein product: CASSRQGNTEAFF.

This chain joins TRBV9 and TRBJ1-1, with TRBD1 as a possible D gene (5 bases). CDR3 length equals 14 residues. Germline V lookup: CDR1 SGDLS, CDR2 YYNGEE. Trimming took off 0 bases at V and 7 bases at J, with 13 bases between the two ends. CDR3 DNA sequence: TGTGCCAGCAGCGTAGACTCGACAGTAGTTGAAGCTTTCTTT. Its translation is CASSVDSTVVEAFF.

The CDR3 DNA reads as TGTGCCTGGCGAGACAGGGCGTCACCCCTCCACTTT. Protein: CAWRDRASPLHF. The V and J genes are TRBV30 and TRBJ1-6, with TRBD1 matching 7 bases. CDR3 length: 12 amino acids. Looked up from germline, CDR1 is GTSNPN and CDR2 is SVGIG (reference sequence). Germline trimming cut 5 bases from V and 10 bases from J; bases unmatched to any gene: 5. Full variable domain (rest looked up from reference TRBV30 and TRBJ1-6): SQTIHQWPATLVQPVGSPLSLECTVEGTSNPNLYWYRQAAGRGLQLLFYSVGIGQISSEVPQNLSASRPQDRQFILSSKKLLLSDSGFYLCAWRDRASPLHFGNGTRLTVT.

The chain employs TRBV7-3 and TRBJ2-5; possibly TRBD2 for D (5 bases). This CDR3 is 13 amino acids long. Germline CDR1 reads SGHTA; CDR2 reads FQGTGA. V lost 4 bases to trimming and J lost 1 base, with 7 bases between them. The CDR3 nucleotides read TGTGCCAGCAGCTCGAGCGGCCAAGAGACCCAGTACTTC. The encoded protein is CASSSSGQETQYF.

About this clone itself: The sample holds other DNA sequences that translate to the same CDR3. This rearrangement joins TRBV7-8 to TRBJ1-1; TRBD1 might be the D (6 bases). The V and J ends lost 4 bases and 1 base respectively, with 7 bases between them. Germline V gene lookup returns CDR1 SGHVS and CDR2 FQNEAQ. The CDR3 loop spans 13 amino acids. CDR3 bases: TGTGCCAGCAGCTCCAGGGGGAACACTGAAGCTTTCTTT. Its translation: CASSSRGNTEAFF.

The chain joins TRBV12-3 or TRBV12-4 to TRBJ1-2; tentatively, D is TRBD1 (6 bases). There are 13 residues in the CDR3. The V end lost 6 bases, the J end lost 8 bases, and 16 bases lay between the germline ends. As DNA, the CDR3 is TGTGCCAGCAGCATCTCGGGGGGCAAGGGCTACACCTTC. It is translated as CASSISGGKGYTF.

This sequence joins TRBV19 and TRBJ1-1; D is ambiguous. V lost 3 bases, J lost 1 base, and 9 bases lay in between. Per germline, CDR1 LNHDA and CDR2 SQIVND (reference sequence). CDR3 length equals 14 residues. The CDR3 spells CASSIFGRNTEAFF. DNA for the CDR3: TGTGCCAGTAGTATCTTCGGTAGGAACACTGAAGCTTTCTTT.

As for this clone: This sample also contains other DNA sequences that code for the same CDR3. This chain joins TRBV19 and TRBJ2-3; 9 bases are shared with TRBD1. CDR3 length equals 13 residues. After removal of 6 bases from V and 4 bases from J, the junction contained 2 bases not matched to a gene. CDR1 and CDR2 from the germline V gene are LNHDA and SQIVND (reference sequence). CDR3 DNA sequence: TGTGCCAGTAGGGGACAGGGTTCAGATACGCAGTATTTT. This translates into CASRGQGSDTQYF.